Shown below are 12 T cell receptor beta chains from a single sample sequenced in a study of shared clonotypes between healthy human individuals. TCRdb's copy holds only in-frame clones and misses some; the assay was immunoSEQ multiplex PCR. Seen here are 490,000 or so clones, 76% observed once, and the top ten hold roughly 13%. Sequenced input: PBMCs. These receptors were obtained from a woman aged 40 to 50 in good health. Some clones in this sample may be carry-over from other donors' samples.

The sample holds a few counts of this clone. This rearrangement joins TRBV28 to TRBJ1-4; D not certain. Deletions cut 3 bases from V and 8 bases from J, with 19 bases between. From germline, CDR1 is MDHEN and CDR2 SYDVKM. CDR3 length equals 16 residues. In nucleotides, the CDR3 is TGTGCCAGCAGTTTCCTGGCGGGGTCTGCTCGGGAAAAACTGTTTTTT. Residues: CASSFLAGSAREKLFF.

Only a few counts were recorded for this clone. This rearrangement joins TRBV28 to TRBJ1-5; tentatively, D is TRBD1 (5 bases). Germline assignment: CDR1 MDHEN and CDR2 SYDVKM. Trimming took off 6 bases at V and 5 bases at J, with 14 bases between the two ends. CDR3 size: 14 residues. The CDR3 DNA is TGTGCCAGCAGGACTGGGACGGGATATCAGCCCCAGCATTTT. Translating gives CASRTGTGYQPQHF.

V gene TRBV19 combines with J gene TRBJ1-2; possible D gene TRBD1, 5 bases. V was clipped by 1 base and J by 4 bases, with 16 bases between them. The CDR3 runs 16 residues. CDR1 is LNHDA, CDR2 SQIVND, per germline (reference sequence). CDR3 loop: CASSIVGSGHRYGYTF. CDR3 nucleotide sequence: TGTGCCAGTAGTATAGTGGGGTCAGGGCATCGCTATGGCTACACCTTC.

The V gene is TRBV29-1, the J gene TRBJ1-1; 10 nucleotides match TRBD1. In germline, CDR1 is SQVTM, CDR2 ANQGSEA. Germline trimming cut 4 bases from V and 5 bases from J; bases unmatched to any gene: 4. This CDR3 is built from 13 residues. The CDR3 DNA reads as TGCAGCGTTGCTTGGACAGGGGGGACTGAAGCTTTCTTT. Translated, it gives CSVAWTGGTEAFF.

This chain connects TRBV5-8 to TRBJ1-2; 8 bases fit TRBD1. With 5 bases clipped from V and 6 bases from J, the junction kept 12 bases outside the gene matches. Germline values: CDR1 SGHTS, CDR2 YDEGEE. This CDR3 spans 15 amino acids. CDR3 DNA sequence: TGTGCCAGCAGTCATGCCTCCCGACAGGGGAATGGCTACACCTTC. Protein product: CASSHASRQGNGYTF.

This clone was seen only a few times. The CDR3 sequence: CASSQQEDSPLHF. CDR3 DNA: TGCGCCAGCAGCCAACAGGAAGATTCACCCCTCCACTTT. This chain connects TRBV4-3 to TRBJ1-6; no definite D call. CDR1 is LGHNA, CDR2 YSLEER, per germline. CDR3 length: 13 amino acids. Trimming left V 2 bases short and J 8 bases short, with 7 bases between.

This chain joins TRBV7-9 and TRBJ2-7, with 14 bases matching TRBD2. With V trimmed by 5 bases and J by 4 bases, 7 bases remained unmatched. Germline V gene sequence: CDR1 SEHNR, CDR2 FQNEAQ (reference sequence). This CDR3 contains 16 residues. This CDR3 reads CASSPGLAGVVYEQYF. The CDR3 bases are TGTGCCAGCAGCCCGGGACTAGCGGGAGTCGTGTACGAGCAGTACTTC. The complete variable domain, with remaining parts taken from reference TRBV7-9 and TRBJ2-7, reads DTGVSQNPRHKITKRGQNVTFRCDPISEHNRLYWYRQTLGQGPEFLTYFQNEAQLEKSRLLSDRFSAERPKGSFSTLEIQRTEQGDSAMYLCASSPGLAGVVYEQYFGPGTRLTVT.

CDR3 DNA: TGTGCCAGCATCGGCGGAACCTACGAGCAGTACTTC. Its protein is CASIGGTYEQYF. J is TRBJ2-7 and V is TRBV28, with D hard to call. This CDR3 has 12 amino acids. V was pared by 7 bases and J by 2 bases, with 9 bases between. Per germline, CDR1 MDHEN and CDR2 SYDVKM.

Concerning this clone itself: A far larger clone is one nucleotide away, so this likely arose from a read error. The chain has TRBV30 and TRBJ2-2; unclear D gene. The V gene's germline CDR1 is GTSNPN and CDR2 SVGIG (reference sequence). V was clipped by 1 base and J by 7 bases, with 13 bases between them. The length of the CDR3 is 14 residues. CDR3 DNA: TGTGCCTGGAGTGCCCAGCCCCGGAGCGGGGAGCTGTTTTTT. Its protein is CAWSAQPRSGELFF.

The table lists this clone with a few counts. The chain carries TRBV7-2 and TRBJ1-2; D is possibly TRBD1 (6 bases). CDR1 is SGHTA, CDR2 FQGNSA, per germline. The CDR3 loop spans 15 amino acids. V was pared by 0 bases and J by 4 bases, with 12 bases between. CDR3 nucleotides: TGTGCCAGCAGCTTAGCGCTGGGGGACACCTATGGCTACACCTTC. Its translation is CASSLALGDTYGYTF.

The rearrangement uses TRBV5-5 and TRBJ2-1; the match to TRBD1 covers 7 bases. This CDR3 is 16 amino acids long. Looked up from germline, CDR1 is SGHKS and CDR2 is YYEKEE (reference sequence). J gave up 8 bases and V 4 bases, and 15 bases lay outside the gene matches. Here the CDR3 DNA reads TGTGCCAGCAGCGTGAACCCGGGACAGTCTCGCTATGAGCAGTTCTTC. As protein: CASSVNPGQSRYEQFF.

The gene calls are TRBV28 and TRBJ2-7; 7 bases are shared with TRBD2. In germline, CDR1 is MDHEN, CDR2 SYDVKM. Trimming at V came to 3 bases and at J to 7 bases, leaving 9 bases not matched to a gene. The length of the CDR3 is 14 residues. CDR3 DNA sequence: TGTGCCAGCAGTTTTGGGGGAGGGTATCGGGAGCAGTACTTC. Its translation: CASSFGGGYREQYF.